This TCR beta chain was obtained from a study of blood T cell repertoires in COVID-19. Across the whole study: PBMCs, B-cell-depleted T cells, or T cells provided the cDNA or gDNA that made up the material.

CDR3 length: 15 amino acids. CDR1 SGHDT and CDR2 YYEEEE come from the germline V gene. Losses at the gene ends were 4 bases for V and 6 bases for J; bases not matched to a gene: 8. Data came from immunoSEQ multiplex PCR; TCRdb stores just in-frame clones and leaves some out. Among 360,000 or so clones listed, nearly 90% were seen once. V gene TRBV5-6 combines with J gene TRBJ2-3; TRBD1 matches 10 bases. This TCR was recovered from a man aged 18 to 30 with active or convalescent COVID-19. The sample was peripheral blood. CDR3 residues: CASSVGTGVGDTQYF. Here the CDR3 DNA reads TGTGCCAGCAGCGTGGGGACAGGGGTCGGCGATACGCAGTATTTT. Complete variable domain (other parts from reference TRBV5-6 and TRBJ2-3): DAGVTQSPTHLIKTRGQQVTLRCSPKSGHDTVSWYQQALGQGPQFIFQYYEEEERQRGNFPDRFSGHQFPNYSSELNVNALLLGDSALYLCASSVGTGVGDTQYFGPGTRLTVL.